The 2 T cell receptor beta chains below come from one sample, sequenced in a study of blood T cell repertoires in COVID-19. Assay used: immunoSEQ multiplex PCR; TCRdb lists only in-frame clones, some missing. The table lists approximately 70,000 clones, around 76% of them singletons. The sequenced material came from peripheral blood. These receptors all stem from a human donor in a cohort sampled during active COVID-19.

The chain is built from TRBV5-1 and TRBJ2-7; 8 nucleotides agree with TRBD1. From germline, CDR1 is SGHRS and CDR2 YFSETQ. This CDR3 contains 14 residues. After removal of 4 bases from V and 1 base from J, the junction contained 4 bases not matched to a gene. The CDR3: CASSRTGTSYEQYF. CDR3 DNA: TGCGCCAGCAGCAGGACAGGGACGTCCTACGAGCAGTACTTC.

This clone was found once. The chain couples TRBV29-1 to TRBJ2-5; 7 bases map to TRBD1. J lost 4 bases, V lost 7 bases, and 9 bases had no gene match. Looked up from germline, CDR1 is SQVTM and CDR2 is ANQGSEA. The CDR3 is made up of 13 amino acids. The CDR3 DNA sequence: TGCAGCGGGTCGGGACAGTTGTTAGAGACCCAGTACTTC. It translates to CSGSGQLLETQYF.